The 4 T cell receptor beta chains presented below share a single source sample, sequenced in a study of T cell responses to AZD1222 COVID-19 vaccine. Using immunoSEQ multiplex PCR, the repertoire was profiled, and TCRdb retains in-frame clones only, with some absent. The profile shows 98,000 or so clones, about 93% of them singletons. Sequences were derived from peripheral blood, sampled on day 0 of AZD1222 vaccination. The receptors come from an adult in good health.

The chain recombines TRBV15 with TRBJ1-2; tentative D call: TRBD1 (5 bases). Germline values: CDR1 LNHNV, CDR2 YYDKDF (reference sequence). The CDR3 extends over 16 amino acids. V dropped 0 bases and J dropped 4 bases, with 15 bases sitting between them. The CDR3 DNA reads as TGTGCCACCAGCAGAGACTTCGGGGGGTCTGGCTATGGCTACACCTTC. Encoded protein: CATSRDFGGSGYGYTF. Full variable domain (rest looked up from reference TRBV15 and TRBJ1-2): DAMVIQNPRYQVTQFGKPVTLSCSQTLNHNVMYWYQQKSSQAPKLLFHYYDKDFNNEADTPDNFQSRRPNTSFCFLDIRSPGLGDTAMYLCATSRDFGGSGYGYTFGSGTRLTVV.

On this clone itself: At one of its ends the junction is not consistent with the germline gene, which may arise from a read error. The chain is built from TRBV6-1 and TRBJ2-7, with 7 bases lining up with TRBD1. The CDR3 totals 14 residues. Looked up from germline, CDR1 is MNHNS and CDR2 is SASEGT. The CDR3 bases are TGTGCCAGCAGTGACGGGGACAGCTCCTACGCGCAGTACTTC. It yields the protein CASSDGDSSYAQYF.

In its sample, this clone was seen a few times. The chain employs TRBV6-5 and TRBJ2-7, with TRBD1 identical over 9 bases. CDR1 is MNHEY and CDR2 is SVGAGI in the germline V gene. Trimming at V came to 6 bases and at J to 2 bases, leaving 5 bases not matched to a gene. The CDR3 extends over 14 amino acids. The CDR3 bases are TGTGCCAGCAGCCGCAACAGGGGGCCCTACGAGCAGTACTTC. It specifies CASSRNRGPYEQYF.

The chain recombines TRBV3-1 (or the pseudogene TRBV3-2) with TRBJ1-1; D gene ambiguous. V shed 0 bases and J shed 4 bases, with 9 bases lying between them. CDR3 length: 14 amino acids. Germline CDR1 and CDR2: LGHDT and YNNKEL (reference sequence). The CDR3 loop is CASSQDRHFTEAFF. Here the CDR3 DNA reads TGTGCCAGCAGCCAAGATCGACATTTCACTGAAGCTTTCTTT.